This entry is about one T cell receptor (beta chain). Its antigen is unknown. In TCRdb, the reads were re-called with MiXCR into one record per CDR3 protein. This sample has around 250,000 distinct CDR3 sequences, with about 17% found just once. The CDR3 contains 16 residues. Germline V gene data show CDR1 as LGHNA and CDR2 as YNFKEQ. V dropped 0 bases and J dropped 2 bases, with 14 bases sitting between them. The sample is drawn from a study of T cell repertoires in cytomegalovirus infection. Study findings and constraints: Across the ex vivo response, the dominant clonotypes were HLA-C-restricted CMV-specific TCR beta clonotypes.

The TCR sequence derives from a human donor in good health (CMV status not recorded). Some clones in this sample may be carry-over from other donors' samples. Sequencing used CD8+ T cells from PBMCs. The chain is built from TRBV4-2 and TRBJ2-7; a weak D match, TRBD2 (6 bases). The CDR3 reads CASSQDSASAAYEQYF. CDR3 sequence (DNA): TGTGCCAGCAGCCAAGATTCGGCTAGCGCGGCCTACGAGCAGTACTTC.